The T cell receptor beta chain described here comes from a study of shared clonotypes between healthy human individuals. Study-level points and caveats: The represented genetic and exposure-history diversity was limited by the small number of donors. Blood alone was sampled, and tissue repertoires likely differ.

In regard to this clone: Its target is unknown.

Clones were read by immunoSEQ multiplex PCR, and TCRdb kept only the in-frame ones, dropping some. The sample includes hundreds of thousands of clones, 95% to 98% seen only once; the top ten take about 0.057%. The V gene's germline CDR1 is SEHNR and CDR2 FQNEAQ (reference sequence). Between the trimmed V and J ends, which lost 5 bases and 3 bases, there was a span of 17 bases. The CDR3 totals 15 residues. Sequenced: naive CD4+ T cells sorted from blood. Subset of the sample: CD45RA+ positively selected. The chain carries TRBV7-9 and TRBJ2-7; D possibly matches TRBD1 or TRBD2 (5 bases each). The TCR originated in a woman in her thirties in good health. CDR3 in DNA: TGTGCCAGCAGCCGGGGAGCCGGGACGGGCTACGAGCAGTACTTC. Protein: CASSRGAGTGYEQYF.